Each of the 13 T cell receptor beta chains below was sequenced from the same sample in a study of blood T cells in healthy people across ages. A second PCR, run for about 7 to 11 cycles, used a sample-barcoded 5' primer plus a J-beta primer mix. From the 5' RACE reads, TCRdb called clonotypes with MiXCR, one entry per CDR3 protein. The sample has approximately 810,000 distinct CDR3 sequences; about 30% are singletons. The specimen sequenced was blood. These receptors were obtained from a woman of 80 years or more in good health.

The V gene is TRBV30, the J gene TRBJ1-1; possibly TRBD1 for D (6 bases). V lost 4 bases, J lost 2 bases, and 8 bases lay in between. Looked up from germline, CDR1 is GTSNPN and CDR2 is SVGIG (reference sequence). The length of the CDR3 is 12 residues. CDR3 amino acids: CAWNRVNTEAFF. CDR3 nucleotide sequence: TGTGCCTGGAACAGGGTAAACACTGAAGCTTTCTTT.

This clonotype was detected a few times. The rearrangement links TRBV7-2 to TRBJ2-2; 9 bases are shared with TRBD2. This CDR3 spans 17 amino acids. Germline V lookup: CDR1 SGHTA, CDR2 FQGNSA. V gave up 4 bases and J gave up 0 bases; unmatched junction bases: 6. The CDR3 spells CASSSPERGANTGELFF. In nucleotides, the CDR3 is TGTGCCAGCAGCTCTCCGGAGCGGGGGGCGAACACCGGGGAGCTGTTTTTT.

This clonotype has ten or more counts. The chain joins TRBV24-1 to TRBJ2-7; D is unresolved. The V end lost 6 bases, the J end lost 6 bases, and 14 bases lay between the germline ends. The V gene's germline CDR1 is KGHDR and CDR2 SFDVKD. This CDR3 spans 13 amino acids. For the CDR3, the DNA is TGTGCCACCAGTCTGGACCCAACGGGCGAGCAGTACTTC. The encoded protein is CATSLDPTGEQYF.

In regard to this clonotype: This may arise from a read error, as a much more abundant clone is one base away. V gene TRBV2 combines with J gene TRBJ2-7; D gene uncertain. CDR1 is SNHLY, CDR2 FYNNEI, per germline. Between the trimmed V and J ends, which lost 11 bases and 1 base, there was a span of 12 bases. The CDR3 consists of 12 residues. DNA of the CDR3: TGTGCCGGCACTAAGACTTCCTACGAGCAGTACTTC. This sequence encodes CAGTKTSYEQYF.

This clonotype was counted a few times. The J gene is TRBJ1-1, the V gene TRBV28, with TRBD1 as a possible D gene (5 bases). Per germline, CDR1 MDHEN and CDR2 SYDVKM. Trimming stripped 6 bases from V and 0 bases from J, with 17 bases between. This CDR3 spans 16 amino acids. CDR3 DNA sequence: TGTGCCAGCAGCTATTCGGGGGGGATTATGAACACTGAAGCTTTCTTT. Protein: CASSYSGGIMNTEAFF.

This clonotype was counted many times. The chain links TRBV2 to TRBJ2-7, with 7 bases identical to TRBD1. This CDR3 has 13 amino acids. Trimming at V came to 5 bases and at J to 2 bases, leaving 3 bases not matched to a gene. Germline CDR1 SNHLY, CDR2 FYNNEI. CDR3 loop: CASSSDRTYEQYF. CDR3 nucleotides: TGTGCCAGCAGTTCGGACAGGACCTACGAGCAGTACTTC.

This clonotype was observed a few times. A single base separates this from a much larger clone, so it may be a read error. The rearrangement uses TRBV12-3 or TRBV12-4 and TRBJ2-7; D may be TRBD1 or TRBD2 (5 bases each). The CDR3 covers 15 residues. Between the trimmed V and J ends, which lost 3 bases and 7 bases, there was a span of 19 bases. The DNA of the CDR3 is TGTGCCAGCAGTTTTGGGACCGGCCGGTACAATGAGCAGTACTTC. It specifies CASSFGTGRYNEQYF.

The table lists this clonotype with many counts. This chain uses TRBV3-1 with TRBJ2-1; a weak D match, TRBD2 (5 bases). V lost 7 bases and J 8 bases, leaving 9 bases between the germline ends. CDR3 length: 11 amino acids. CDR1 LGHDT and CDR2 YNNKEL come from the germline V gene (reference sequence). The CDR3: CASTGVDEQFF. In DNA, the CDR3 is TGTGCCAGCACCGGGGTCGATGAGCAGTTCTTC.

This clonotype was recorded many times. The CDR3, as DNA: TGTGCCAGCAGCGTAGGTCCAGCGGGGCCCTACGAGCAGTACTTC. It specifies CASSVGPAGPYEQYF. The rearrangement links TRBV9 to TRBJ2-7, with 7 bases identical to TRBD2. CDR1 is SGDLS, CDR2 YYNGEE, per germline. The CDR3 is made up of 15 amino acids. With 0 bases clipped from V and 2 bases from J, the junction kept 5 bases outside the gene matches. Filled out from reference TRBV9 and TRBJ2-7, the complete variable domain reads DSGVTQTPKHLITATGQRVTLRCSPRSGDLSVYWYQQSLDQGLQFLIQYYNGEERAKGNILERFSAQQFPDLHSELNLSSLELGDSALYFCASSVGPAGPYEQYFGPGTRLTVT.

This rearrangement joins TRBV5-1 to TRBJ1-1; D gene uncertain. Germline CDR1 is SGHRS and CDR2 is YFSETQ. This CDR3 is built from 15 residues. Trimming pared 4 bases from V and 8 bases from J, leaving 21 bases between. The CDR3 protein is CASSVTSGPAQEAFF. CDR3 in DNA: TGCGCCAGCAGCGTCACGTCTGGGCCGGCTCAAGAAGCTTTCTTT.

Details on this clonotype: Given a much more abundant clone one base away, this may be a read error. The chain carries TRBV20-1 and TRBJ2-1; 10 nucleotides align to TRBD2. The DNA matches TRBJ2-7 better at its end, which makes the J call doubtful. Germline CDR1 reads DFQATT; CDR2 reads SNEGSKA (reference sequence). The CDR3 covers 14 residues. The CDR3 reads CSAASGGSYNEQYF. The DNA for the CDR3 is TGCAGTGCTGCTAGCGGGGGTTCCTACAATGAGCAGTACTTC.

This clonotype was recorded at least ten times. This sequence joins TRBV24-1 and TRBJ2-7; D gene ambiguous. The DNA end is a closer match to TRBJ2-5, so the J assignment may be wrong. Germline-derived CDR1 and CDR2 are KGHDR and SFDVKD. This CDR3 is built from 15 residues. This CDR3 reads CATNNGRSRDRTQYF. The CDR3, as DNA: TGTGCCACCAACAACGGTAGGAGTAGGGATCGGACCCAGTACTTC.

This clonotype has a count of ten or more. The rearrangement joins TRBV20-1 to TRBJ2-1; 13 nucleotides agree with TRBD2. This CDR3 comprises 14 residues. V lost 5 bases to trimming and J lost 5 bases; unmatched junction nucleotides: 3. The V gene's germline CDR1 is DFQATT and CDR2 SNEGSKA (reference sequence). The CDR3 bases are TGCAGTGCTTCCGGGACTAGCGGGGACAATGAGCAGTTCTTC. Translating gives CSASGTSGDNEQFF.